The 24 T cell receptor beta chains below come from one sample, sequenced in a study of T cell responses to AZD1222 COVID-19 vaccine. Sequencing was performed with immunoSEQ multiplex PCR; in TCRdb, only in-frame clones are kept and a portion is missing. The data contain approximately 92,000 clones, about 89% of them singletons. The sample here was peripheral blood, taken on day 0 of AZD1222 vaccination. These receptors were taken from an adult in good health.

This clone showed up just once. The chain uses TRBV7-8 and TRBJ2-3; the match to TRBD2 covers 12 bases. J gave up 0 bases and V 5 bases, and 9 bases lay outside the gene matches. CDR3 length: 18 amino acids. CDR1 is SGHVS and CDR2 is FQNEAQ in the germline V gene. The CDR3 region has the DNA TGTGCCAGCAGCCCCCCCCTCGGGACTAGCGGGAGCACAGATACGCAGTATTTT. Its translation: CASSPPLGTSGSTDTQYF.

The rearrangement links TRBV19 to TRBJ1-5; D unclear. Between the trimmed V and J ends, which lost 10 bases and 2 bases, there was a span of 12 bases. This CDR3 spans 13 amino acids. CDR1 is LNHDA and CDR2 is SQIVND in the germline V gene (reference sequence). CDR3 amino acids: CATGWRGNQPQHF. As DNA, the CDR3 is TGTGCCACCGGCTGGAGGGGCAATCAGCCCCAGCATTTT.

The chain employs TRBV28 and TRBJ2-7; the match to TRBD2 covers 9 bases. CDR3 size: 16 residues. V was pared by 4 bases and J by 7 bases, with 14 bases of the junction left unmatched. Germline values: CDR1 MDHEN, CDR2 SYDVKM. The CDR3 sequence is CASSSSASGNLREQYF. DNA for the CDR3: TGTGCCAGCAGTTCCTCCGCTAGCGGGAACCTACGAGAGCAGTACTTC.

CDR3 protein: CAISESRTNTDTQYF. The CDR3 DNA sequence: TGTGCCATCAGTGAGTCCCGGACCAACACAGATACGCAGTATTTT. The rearrangement links TRBV10-3 to TRBJ2-3; D uncertain. Looked up from germline, CDR1 is ENHRY and CDR2 is SYGVKD. The length of the CDR3 is 15 residues. The ends were cut back, 0 bases at V and 2 bases at J, with 9 bases in the middle.

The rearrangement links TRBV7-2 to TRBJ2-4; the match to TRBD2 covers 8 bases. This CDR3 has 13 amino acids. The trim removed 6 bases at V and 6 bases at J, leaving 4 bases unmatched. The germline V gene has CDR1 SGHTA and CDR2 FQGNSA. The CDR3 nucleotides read TGTGCCAGCAGTTCCGCGGGGGGAAACATTCAGTACTTC. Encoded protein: CASSSAGGNIQYF. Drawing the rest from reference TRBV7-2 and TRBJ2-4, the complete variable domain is GAGVSQSPSNKVTEKGKDVELRCDPISGHTALYWYRQSLGQGLEFLIYFQGNSAPDKSGLPSDRFSAERTGGSVSTLTIQRTQQEDSAVYLCASSSAGGNIQYFGAGTRLSVL.

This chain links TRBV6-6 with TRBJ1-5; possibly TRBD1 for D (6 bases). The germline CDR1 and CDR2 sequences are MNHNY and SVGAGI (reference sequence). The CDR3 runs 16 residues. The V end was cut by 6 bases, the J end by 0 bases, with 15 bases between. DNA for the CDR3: TGTGCCAGCAGGGCCCAGGGACAACATAGCAATCAGCCCCAGCATTTT. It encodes CASRAQGQHSNQPQHF.

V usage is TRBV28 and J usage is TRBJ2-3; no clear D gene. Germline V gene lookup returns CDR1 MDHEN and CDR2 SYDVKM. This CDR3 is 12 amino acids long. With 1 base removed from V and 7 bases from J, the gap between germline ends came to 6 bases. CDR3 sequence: CASSLYPNTQYF. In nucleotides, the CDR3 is TGTGCCAGCAGTTTATATCCTAATACGCAGTATTTT.

This CDR3 is CASSVAPASSYEQYF. The CDR3 DNA sequence: TGTGCCAGCAGCGTAGCCCCGGCTAGCTCCTACGAGCAGTACTTC. The gene calls are TRBV9 and TRBJ2-7; D not resolved. V gave up 0 bases and J gave up 0 bases, with 10 bases separating them. The CDR3 has 15 amino acids. Germline V gene sequence: CDR1 SGDLS, CDR2 YYNGEE. The whole variable domain, filled in from reference TRBV9 and TRBJ2-7, reads DSGVTQTPKHLITATGQRVTLRCSPRSGDLSVYWYQQSLDQGLQFLIQYYNGEERAKGNILERFSAQQFPDLHSELNLSSLELGDSALYFCASSVAPASSYEQYFGPGTRLTVT.

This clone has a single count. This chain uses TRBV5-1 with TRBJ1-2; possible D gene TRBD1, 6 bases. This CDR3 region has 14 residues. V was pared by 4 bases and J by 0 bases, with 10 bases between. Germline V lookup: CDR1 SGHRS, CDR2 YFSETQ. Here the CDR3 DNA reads TGCGCCAGCAGCCCGGGACACCCTAACTATGGCTACACCTTC. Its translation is CASSPGHPNYGYTF.

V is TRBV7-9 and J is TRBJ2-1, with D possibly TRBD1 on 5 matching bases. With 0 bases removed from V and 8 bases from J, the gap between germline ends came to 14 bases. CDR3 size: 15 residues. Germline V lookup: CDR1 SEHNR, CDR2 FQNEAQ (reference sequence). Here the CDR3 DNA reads TGTGCCAGCAGCTTAGCGTTGGCAGGGTCAGATGAGCAGTTCTTC. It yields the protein CASSLALAGSDEQFF.

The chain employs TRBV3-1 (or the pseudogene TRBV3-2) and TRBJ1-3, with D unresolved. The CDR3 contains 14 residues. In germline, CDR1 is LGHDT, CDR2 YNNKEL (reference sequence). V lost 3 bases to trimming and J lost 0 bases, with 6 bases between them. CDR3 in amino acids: CASSQPSSGNTIYF. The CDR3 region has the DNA TGTGCCAGCAGCCAGCCGTCCTCTGGAAACACCATATATTTT.

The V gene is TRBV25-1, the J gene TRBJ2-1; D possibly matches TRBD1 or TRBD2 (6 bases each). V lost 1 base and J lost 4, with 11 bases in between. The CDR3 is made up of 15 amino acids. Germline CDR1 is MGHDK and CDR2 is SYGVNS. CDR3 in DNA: TGTGCCAGCAGTGAATCCACAGGGACTTACAATGAGCAGTTCTTC. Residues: CASSESTGTYNEQFF.

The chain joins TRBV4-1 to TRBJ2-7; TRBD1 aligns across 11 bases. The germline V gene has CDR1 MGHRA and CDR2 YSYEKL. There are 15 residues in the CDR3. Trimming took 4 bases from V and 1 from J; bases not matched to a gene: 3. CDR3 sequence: CASSRGTGGSYEQYF. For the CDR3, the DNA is TGCGCCAGCAGCCGTGGGACAGGGGGTTCCTACGAGCAGTACTTC.

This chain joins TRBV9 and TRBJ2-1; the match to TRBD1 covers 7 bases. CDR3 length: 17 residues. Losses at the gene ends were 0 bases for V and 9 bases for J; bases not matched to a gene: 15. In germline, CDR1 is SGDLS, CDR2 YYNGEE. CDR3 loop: CASSVAIGTDILGEQFF. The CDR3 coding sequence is TGTGCCAGCAGCGTAGCTATTGGGACAGACATCCTAGGTGAGCAGTTCTTC.

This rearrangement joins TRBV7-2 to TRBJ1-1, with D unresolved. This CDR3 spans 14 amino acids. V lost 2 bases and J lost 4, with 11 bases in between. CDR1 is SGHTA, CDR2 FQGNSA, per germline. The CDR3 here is CASSLIRGSTEAFF. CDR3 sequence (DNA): TGTGCCAGCAGCTTAATTCGGGGAAGCACTGAAGCTTTCTTT.

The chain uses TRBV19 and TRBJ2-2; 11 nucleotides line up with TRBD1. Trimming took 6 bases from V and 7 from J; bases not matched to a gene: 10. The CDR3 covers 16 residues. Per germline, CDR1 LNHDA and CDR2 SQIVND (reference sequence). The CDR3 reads CASSPSGQGGFGELFF. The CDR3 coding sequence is TGTGCCAGTAGCCCTTCGGGACAGGGGGGATTCGGGGAGCTGTTTTTT.

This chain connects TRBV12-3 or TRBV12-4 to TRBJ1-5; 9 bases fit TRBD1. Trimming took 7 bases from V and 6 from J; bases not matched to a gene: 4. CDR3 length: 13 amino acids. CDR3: CASNDRGSQPQHF. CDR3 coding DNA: TGTGCCAGCAACGACAGGGGGAGTCAGCCCCAGCATTTT.

This CDR3 reads CASSFVSGNEQYF. Here the CDR3 DNA reads TGTGCCAGCAGCTTTGTTAGCGGCAACGAGCAGTACTTC. The chain uses TRBV7-2 and TRBJ2-7; D is perhaps TRBD2 (6 bases). V was pared by 3 bases and J by 5 bases, with 11 bases between. The length of the CDR3 is 13 residues. The V gene's germline CDR1 is SGHTA and CDR2 FQGNSA.

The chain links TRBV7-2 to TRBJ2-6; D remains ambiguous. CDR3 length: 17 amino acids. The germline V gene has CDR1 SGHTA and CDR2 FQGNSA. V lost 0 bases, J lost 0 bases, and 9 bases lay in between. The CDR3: CASSLAPRDSGANVLTF. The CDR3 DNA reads TGTGCCAGCAGCTTAGCTCCAAGGGACTCTGGGGCCAACGTCCTGACTTTC.

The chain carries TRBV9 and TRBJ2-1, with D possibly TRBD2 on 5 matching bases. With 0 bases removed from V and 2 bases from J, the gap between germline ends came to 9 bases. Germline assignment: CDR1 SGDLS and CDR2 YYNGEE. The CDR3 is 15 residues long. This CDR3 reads CASSVVGDPYNEQFF. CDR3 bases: TGTGCCAGCAGCGTAGTGGGAGACCCCTACAATGAGCAGTTCTTC.

Written as DNA, the CDR3 is TGTGCCAGCTCACCAGAAGCGGGGGTCAGGATTGGAGATACGCAGTATTTT. It translates to CASSPEAGVRIGDTQYF. This chain joins TRBV18 and TRBJ2-3, with 8 bases that match TRBD2. Per germline, CDR1 KGHSH and CDR2 LQKENI. The CDR3 loop spans 17 amino acids. V lost 2 bases to trimming and J lost 5 bases; unmatched junction nucleotides: 12. Complete variable domain (other parts from reference TRBV18 and TRBJ2-3): NAGVMQNPRHLVRRRGQEARLRCSPMKGHSHVYWYRQLPEEGLKFMVYLQKENIIDESGMPKERFSAEFPKEGPSILRIQQVVRGDSAAYFCASSPEAGVRIGDTQYFGPGTRLTVL.

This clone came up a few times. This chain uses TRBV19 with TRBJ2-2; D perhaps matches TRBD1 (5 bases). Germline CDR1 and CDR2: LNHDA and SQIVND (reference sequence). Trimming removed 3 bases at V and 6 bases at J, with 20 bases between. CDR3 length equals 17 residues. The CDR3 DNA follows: TGTGCCAGTAGTATTGGGGCTTACGTAGTGGGGTCCGGGGAGCTGTTTTTT. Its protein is CASSIGAYVVGSGELFF.

This CDR3 is CASSEDNRYGYTF. The CDR3 nucleotides are TGCGCCAGCAGCGAAGACAATCGATATGGCTACACCTTC. J is TRBJ1-2 and V is TRBV5-1, with D unclear. Per germline, CDR1 SGHRS and CDR2 YFSETQ. V lost 4 bases and J 5 bases, leaving 12 bases between the germline ends. The length of the CDR3 is 13 residues.

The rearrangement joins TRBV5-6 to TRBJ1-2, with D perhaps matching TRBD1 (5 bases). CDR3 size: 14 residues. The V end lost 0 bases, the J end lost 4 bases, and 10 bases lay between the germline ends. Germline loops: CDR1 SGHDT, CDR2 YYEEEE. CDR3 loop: CASSLGDEVYGYTF. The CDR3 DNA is TGTGCCAGCAGCTTGGGGGACGAGGTCTATGGCTACACCTTC.